The present entry profiles one T cell receptor (beta chain) with its context. The sample comes from a study of blood T cell repertoires in COVID-19. Study in general: Some COVID-19 samples were acute and others convalescent; all came from the United States, Italy and Spain. T cells, B-cell-depleted T cells, or PBMCs supplied cDNA or gDNA.

Method: immunoSEQ multiplex PCR; TCRdb's copy keeps in-frame clones and lacks some. Of 95,000 to 150,000 clones listed, 80% are singletons. CDR1 is MNHNS and CDR2 is SASEGT in the germline V gene. The CDR3 sequence is 13 residues long. Trimming removed 3 bases at V and 6 bases at J, with 11 bases between. This TCR was recovered from a man in his sixties with active or convalescent COVID-19. This chain joins TRBV6-1 and TRBJ1-2, with D perhaps matching TRBD1 (5 bases). Input material: peripheral blood. Written as DNA, the CDR3 is TGTGCCAGCAGTGACCTACAGGTAAATGGCTACACCTTC. It yields the protein CASSDLQVNGYTF.